This TCR beta chain was captured in a study of OX40 agonist ivuxolimab in advanced cancers. Study-wide context: Patients treated during dose escalation were battling hepatocellular carcinoma, melanoma, renal cell or head and neck cancer. The group had a mean age of around 60 years, ranged from about 20 to 79, and was less than 85% male.

Systemic immunosuppression or autoimmune disease history was grounds to exclude patients. The protocol was immunoSEQ multiplex PCR, while the TCRdb copy is restricted to in-frame clones and leaves out a portion. The sample shows 35,000 to 55,000 clones, 80% of them seen only once. Germline CDR1 SGHNT, CDR2 YENEEA. The CDR3 is 15 residues long. V was cut by 1 base and J by 0 bases, with 10 bases left in between. The clonotype originates from an adult with an advanced solid tumor such as melanoma, head and neck, liver or kidney cancer. Source: CD4+ or CD8+ T cells sorted from blood, taken in a trial of the OX40 agonist ivuxolimab. The V and J genes are TRBV11-3 and TRBJ2-7; D not resolved. The CDR3 region is CASSLGGKSSYEQYF. As DNA, the CDR3 is TGTGCCAGCAGCTTAGGGGGAAAAAGCTCCTACGAGCAGTACTTC.